These 8 T cell receptor beta chains share one sample of origin, sequenced in a study of T cell responses to AZD1222 COVID-19 vaccine. Using immunoSEQ multiplex PCR, the repertoire was profiled, and TCRdb retains in-frame clones only, with some absent. Found here are 250,000 to 300,000 clones, around 93% of them singletons; the top ten hold around 0.58%. The input for sequencing was peripheral blood, taken 28 days after the second AZD1222 dose. Receptors originate from an adult who received the AZD1222 COVID-19 vaccine.

V and J are TRBV28 and TRBJ1-3; D remains unclear. CDR1 and CDR2 (germline): MDHEN, SYDVKM. CDR3 length: 15 residues. With 3 bases removed from V and 0 bases from J, the gap between germline ends came to 9 bases. CDR3 in amino acids: CASSFQDYSGNTIYF. The DNA of the CDR3 is TGTGCCAGCAGTTTTCAGGATTACTCTGGAAACACCATATATTTT.

The V gene is TRBV7-2, the J gene TRBJ2-7; no clear D gene. Between the trimmed V and J ends, which lost 2 bases and 1 base, there was a span of 9 bases. The V gene's germline CDR1 is SGHTA and CDR2 FQGNSA. The CDR3 is 14 residues long. The CDR3 region is CASSLRDLSYEQYF. The CDR3 nucleotides are TGTGCCAGCAGCTTACGAGACCTTTCCTACGAGCAGTACTTC. Complete variable domain (other parts from reference TRBV7-2 and TRBJ2-7): GAGVSQSPSNKVTEKGKDVELRCDPISGHTALYWYRQSLGQGLEFLIYFQGNSAPDKSGLPSDRFSAERTGGSVSTLTIQRTQQEDSAVYLCASSLRDLSYEQYFGPGTRLTVT.

CDR3 DNA: TGTGCCAGCAGTATAGCGGGGGATTACAATGAGCAGTTCTTC. This translates into CASSIAGDYNEQFF. The J gene is TRBJ2-1, the V gene TRBV6-5, with 9 bases fitting TRBD2. V dropped 5 bases and J dropped 4; count of bases not matched to a gene: 3. The CDR3 extends over 14 amino acids. Germline loops: CDR1 MNHEY, CDR2 SVGAGI.

V gene TRBV2 combines with J gene TRBJ2-7; 15 positions agree with TRBD2. The CDR3 spans 17 residues. V shed 1 base, J shed 0 bases, and the junction held 1 base outside the gene matches. Looked up from germline, CDR1 is SNHLY and CDR2 is FYNNEI. CDR3 in amino acids: CASSEGTSGGASYEQYF. CDR3 in DNA: TGTGCCAGCAGTGAAGGGACTAGCGGGGGGGCCTCCTACGAGCAGTACTTC.

J is TRBJ1-6 and V is TRBV5-4; weak D call: TRBD1 (5 bases). V dropped 3 bases and J dropped 7 bases, with 20 bases sitting between them. In germline, CDR1 is SGHNT, CDR2 YYREEE (reference sequence). The CDR3 runs to 17 residues. DNA of the CDR3: TGTGCCAGCAGCTCCCACCTCCAGGGAAAGGGAAATTCACCCCTCCACTTT. The encoded protein is CASSSHLQGKGNSPLHF.

CDR3 nucleotides: TGCGCCAGCAGCTTGAAGGGGGGTGCAACTAATGAAAAACTGTTTTTT. Translating it yields CASSLKGGATNEKLFF. The chain links TRBV5-1 to TRBJ1-4; possible D gene TRBD1, 6 bases. The length of the CDR3 is 16 residues. Germline lookup yields CDR1 SGHRS and CDR2 YFSETQ. The V end lost 1 base, the J end lost 0 bases, and 10 bases lay between the germline ends. Full variable domain (remainder filled in from reference TRBV5-1 and TRBJ1-4): KAGVTQTPRYLIKTRGQQVTLSCSPISGHRSVSWYQQTPGQGLQFLFEYFSETQRNKGNFPGRFSGRQFSNSRSEMNVSTLELGDSALYLCASSLKGGATNEKLFFGSGTQLSVL.

The chain combines TRBV28 with TRBJ1-3; the D is unclear. Trimming removed 3 bases at V and 0 bases at J, with 0 bases between. The CDR3 is 12 residues long. CDR1 and CDR2 (germline): MDHEN, SYDVKM. DNA for the CDR3: TGTGCCAGCAGTTTCTCTGGAAACACCATATATTTT. Amino acid sequence: CASSFSGNTIYF.

This sequence joins TRBV19 and TRBJ2-2, with D unresolved. The germline V gene has CDR1 LNHDA and CDR2 SQIVND (reference sequence). The CDR3 length is 11 residues. The V and J ends lost 6 bases and 5 bases respectively, with 4 bases between them. CDR3 protein: CASSTTGELFF. CDR3 sequence (DNA): TGTGCCAGTAGCACAACCGGGGAGCTGTTTTTT.